These 21 T cell receptor beta chains originate from one sample sequenced in a study of CD8 T cells in ankylosing spondylitis. Study observations and caveats: Roughly eight highly homologous variants formed a TCR beta motif that appeared characteristic of ankylosing spondylitis blood.

MiXCR was run by TCRdb on the 5' RACE reads, yielding one entry per CDR3 protein. This sample has about 500,000 distinct CDR3 sequences; about 5.2% occur once, and the top ten carry 3% to 4.5%. These receptors' antigens are unknown. Sample: blood, either unsorted or a sorted T cell fraction (not recorded which). The origin of the receptors is a male donor with ankylosing spondylitis.

A few counts support this clonotype. CDR3 in DNA: TGTGCCAGTAGGAAAGGTCACCCCACCGGGGAGCTGTTTTTT. Translating gives CASRKGHPTGELFF. V gene TRBV19 combines with J gene TRBJ2-2; D call uncertain. Germline V lookup: CDR1 LNHDA, CDR2 SQIVND (reference sequence). This CDR3 contains 14 residues. The germline V and J ends were trimmed by 6 bases and 4 bases, with 12 bases remaining between them.

This clonotype was detected ten times or more. The chain uses TRBV5-1 and TRBJ2-1; D may correspond to TRBD1 or TRBD2 (5 bases each). CDR3 length equals 15 residues. Germline loops: CDR1 SGHRS, CDR2 YFSETQ. V was pared by 1 base and J by 6 bases, with 14 bases between. The CDR3: CASSLYTGPLNEQFF. DNA for the CDR3: TGCGCCAGCAGCTTGTATACGGGACCCCTCAATGAGCAGTTCTTC.

This clonotype was recorded at least ten times. The chain links TRBV12-3 or TRBV12-4 to TRBJ2-2, with D possibly TRBD2 on 5 matching bases. The CDR3 runs 15 residues. The V and J ends lost 2 bases and 6 bases respectively, with 13 bases between them. The CDR3 reads CASSLTGRGAGELFF. The CDR3 nucleotides read TGTGCCAGCAGTTTAACGGGGAGAGGCGCCGGGGAGCTGTTTTTT.

This clonotype was found many times. This sequence joins TRBV2 and TRBJ2-7, with a tentative D call TRBD2 (6 bases). The germline V and J ends were trimmed by 3 bases and 3 bases, with 12 bases remaining between them. Per germline, CDR1 SNHLY and CDR2 FYNNEI. This CDR3 is 14 amino acids long. Here the CDR3 reads CASSDMGGIYEQYF. The DNA for the CDR3 is TGTGCCAGCAGTGATATGGGGGGAATCTACGAGCAGTACTTC.

This clonotype was observed at least ten times. The J gene is TRBJ2-4, the V gene TRBV20-1; the D gene is possibly TRBD2 (6 bases). This CDR3 is built from 13 residues. V lost 6 bases and J lost 0, with 9 bases in between. CDR1 is DFQATT and CDR2 is SNEGSKA in the germline V gene (reference sequence). The DNA of the CDR3 is TGCAGTGCCATAGCGGTAGCCAAAAACATTCAGTACTTC. The encoded protein is CSAIAVAKNIQYF.

At least ten counts were recorded for this clonotype. The chain employs TRBV10-3 and TRBJ1-2; TRBD1 matches 9 bases. The CDR3 runs to 13 residues. The V gene's germline CDR1 is ENHRY and CDR2 SYGVKD. Unmatched junction bases numbered 5, after V lost 4 bases and J lost 8 bases. The CDR3 sequence is CAISVGTGNGYTF. The CDR3 DNA reads as TGTGCCATCAGTGTGGGGACAGGGAACGGCTACACCTTC.

As to this clonotype: Compared with germline, one end of the junction differs, possibly owing to a read error. The rearrangement joins TRBV20-1 to TRBJ2-7; the D gene is possibly TRBD2 (6 bases). This CDR3 has 14 amino acids. Germline V gene lookup returns CDR1 DFQATT and CDR2 SNEGSKA (reference sequence). The CDR3 nucleotides read TGCTGTGCCCTTTCGGACCCTAGCGCCTACGAGCAGTACTTC. Translated, it gives CCALSDPSAYEQYF.

This clonotype was seen ten or more times. The chain recombines TRBV7-8 with TRBJ2-7; 8 positions agree with TRBD2. Germline lookup yields CDR1 SGHVS and CDR2 FQNEAQ. The V segment lost 1 base and the J segment 6 bases; nucleotides outside the gene matches: 5. The CDR3 loop spans 14 amino acids. The CDR3 region has the DNA TGTGCCAGCAGCTTAGACGGGGGGGATCGCGAGCAGTACTTC. It translates to CASSLDGGDREQYF. Full variable domain (missing parts from reference TRBV7-8 and TRBJ2-7): GAGVSQSPRYKVAKRGQDVALRCDPISGHVSLFWYQQALGQGPEFLTYFQNEAQLDKSGLPSDRFFAERPEGSVSTLKIQRTQQEDSAVYLCASSLDGGDREQYFGPGTRLTVT.

The J gene is TRBJ1-1, the V gene TRBV5-4, with 9 bases identical to TRBD1. Trimming cost V 5 bases and J 5 bases; bases outside gene matches: 7. Germline V gene data show CDR1 as SGHNT and CDR2 as YYREEE (reference sequence). CDR3 length equals 14 residues. The CDR3 nucleotides are TGTGCCAGCAGGTCCGGGACAGGGTTAACTGAAGCTTTCTTT. Translating it yields CASRSGTGLTEAFF.

V usage is TRBV27 and J usage is TRBJ2-5; 9 nucleotides match TRBD1. CDR1 and CDR2 (germline): MNHEY, SMNVEV (reference sequence). The V and J ends lost 6 bases and 5 bases, in that order; junction bases with no gene match: 13. This CDR3 region has 16 residues. For the CDR3, the DNA is TGTGCCAGCAGATCCGAGTTGGGGGACAGGGCGGAGACCCAGTACTTC. Protein product: CASRSELGDRAETQYF.

This clonotype was picked up many times. The rearrangement links TRBV6-1 to TRBJ1-2; D unclear. Germline V CDR1 and CDR2: MNHNS, SASEGT. The CDR3 runs 14 residues. V lost 10 bases and J lost 8, with 23 bases in between. In nucleotides, the CDR3 is TGTGCCACTACAAAACCATCGGAGGCAGGCGGCTACACCTTC. Residues: CATTKPSEAGGYTF.

The V gene is TRBV7-6, the J gene TRBJ2-1; weak D call: TRBD1 (6 bases). This CDR3 has 13 amino acids. Deletions cut 5 bases from V and 8 bases from J, with 13 bases between. Germline loops: CDR1 SGHVS, CDR2 FNYEAQ. The CDR3: CASSMGHLDEQFF. In nucleotides, the CDR3 is TGTGCCAGCAGCATGGGACATCTGGATGAGCAGTTCTTC.

Ten or more counts support this clonotype. This chain uses TRBV6-2 or TRBV6-3 with TRBJ2-5, with TRBD2 matching over 14 bases. CDR1 is MNHEY, CDR2 SVGEGT, per germline. The CDR3 runs to 15 residues. J was trimmed by 4 bases and V by 8 bases; bases with no gene match: 6. This chain's CDR3 is CASCPGLAGGETQYF. In DNA form, the CDR3 reads TGTGCCAGCTGCCCAGGACTAGCGGGGGGAGAGACCCAGTACTTC.

This clonotype was recorded many times. V usage is TRBV29-1 and J usage is TRBJ1-1; D not resolved. Germline loops: CDR1 SQVTM, CDR2 ANQGSEA. V gave up 3 bases and J gave up 0 bases, with 5 bases separating them. This CDR3 is 12 amino acids long. The CDR3 DNA reads as TGCAGCGTTGACATTATGAACACTGAAGCTTTCTTT. Protein sequence: CSVDIMNTEAFF.

V is TRBV2 and J is TRBJ2-7; tentative D call: TRBD2 (5 bases). Trimming pared 6 bases from V and 7 bases from J, leaving 13 bases between. This CDR3 comprises 12 residues. Germline CDR1 is SNHLY and CDR2 is FYNNEI. CDR3 in amino acids: CASSPAGGEQYF. DNA of the CDR3: TGTGCCAGCAGCCCAGCAGGCGGGGAGCAGTACTTC.

This clonotype was counted at least ten times. The genes are TRBV5-6 and TRBJ2-1; no firm D call. Germline loops: CDR1 SGHDT, CDR2 YYEEEE. The V end was cut by 3 bases, the J end by 3 bases, with 10 bases between. The CDR3 is 14 amino acids. The CDR3 spells CASSSRTDYNEQFF. The CDR3 nucleotides are TGTGCCAGCAGCTCCAGGACGGACTACAATGAGCAGTTCTTC. The complete variable domain, with remaining parts taken from reference TRBV5-6 and TRBJ2-1, reads DAGVTQSPTHLIKTRGQQVTLRCSPKSGHDTVSWYQQALGQGPQFIFQYYEEEERQRGNFPDRFSGHQFPNYSSELNVNALLLGDSALYLCASSSRTDYNEQFFGPGTRLTVL.

The chain links TRBV7-9 to TRBJ2-3; D gene uncertain. The CDR3 totals 12 residues. Trimming stripped 5 bases from V and 8 bases from J, with 11 bases between. CDR1 and CDR2 (germline): SEHNR, FQNEAQ (reference sequence). The CDR3 DNA reads as TGTGCCAGCAGCAGTACGGTAACTACGCAGTATTTT. Its translation: CASSSTVTTQYF. Variable domain in full (rest from reference TRBV7-9 and TRBJ2-3): DTGVSQNPRHKITKRGQNVTFRCDPISEHNRLYWYRQTLGQGPEFLTYFQNEAQLEKSRLLSDRFSAERPKGSFSTLEIQRTEQGDSAMYLCASSSTVTTQYFGPGTRLTVL.

This clonotype was seen repeatedly, ten times or more. The chain links TRBV7-6 to TRBJ1-2; D remains ambiguous. Germline CDR1 SGHVS, CDR2 FNYEAQ. The CDR3 runs to 15 residues. V was pared by 1 base and J by 2 bases, with 11 bases between. In DNA form, the CDR3 reads TGTGCCAGCAGCTTAGTTTCTCGGGCCAACTATGGCTACACCTTC. It translates to CASSLVSRANYGYTF. Drawing the rest from reference TRBV7-6 and TRBJ1-2, the complete variable domain is GAGVSQSPRYKVTKRGQDVALRCDPISGHVSLYWYRQALGQGPEFLTYFNYEAQQDKSGLPNDRFSAERPEGSISTLTIQRTEQRDSAMYRCASSLVSRANYGYTFGSGTRLTVV.

The sample holds many counts of this clonotype. This sequence joins TRBV5-6 and TRBJ2-4; D is perhaps TRBD1 (5 bases). This CDR3 is 15 amino acids long. CDR1 and CDR2 from the germline V gene are SGHDT and YYEEEE. Trimming stripped 1 base from V and 6 bases from J, with 14 bases between. In DNA form, the CDR3 reads TGTGCCAGCAGCTTGCAAATAGGACATGGAAACATTCAGTACTTC. This encodes CASSLQIGHGNIQYF. The whole variable domain, remainder taken from reference TRBV5-6 and TRBJ2-4, is DAGVTQSPTHLIKTRGQQVTLRCSPKSGHDTVSWYQQALGQGPQFIFQYYEEEERQRGNFPDRFSGHQFPNYSSELNVNALLLGDSALYLCASSLQIGHGNIQYFGAGTRLSVL.

This clonotype was seen ten or more times. The gene calls are TRBV6-1 and TRBJ1-5; no reliable D call. Trimming removed 6 bases from V and 5 bases from J, with 14 bases in between. The germline CDR1 and CDR2 sequences are MNHNS and SASEGT. This CDR3 spans 14 amino acids. The CDR3 DNA sequence: TGTGCCAGCAGCCCGGGTCCTAATTATCAGCCCCAGCATTTT. Its protein is CASSPGPNYQPQHF.

This clonotype was seen a few times. The CDR3 bases are TGTGCCAGCAGCCCGACCGGGACCGGGCATTGGGAGACCCAGTACTTC. Translated: CASSPTGTGHWETQYF. V usage is TRBV7-9 and J usage is TRBJ2-5, with D possibly called TRBD1 or TRBD2 (5 bases each). Germline V gene sequence: CDR1 SEHNR, CDR2 FQNEAQ (reference sequence). CDR3 size: 16 residues. V lost 5 bases, J lost 5 bases, and 21 bases lay in between.